The 17 T cell receptor beta chains in this list originate from one sample, sequenced in a study of T cells in Graves' hyperthyroidism and ophthalmopathy. There were TCR beta CDR3 regions amplified from RNA transcripts. The HTBI set primed first-round TCR CDR3 RT-PCR. Using its own MiXCR run on the multiplex PCR reads, TCRdb lists one record per CDR3 protein. The table has roughly 710,000 distinct CDR3 sequences, just over 35% seen once. Material: blood. All receptors derive from a woman aged 40 to 49 with Graves' hyperthyroidism.

This clonotype was counted at least ten times. The junction departs from germline at one end; a sequencing error may be responsible. The chain has TRBV7-7 and TRBJ2-2; 7 bases map to TRBD1. Germline-derived CDR1 and CDR2 are SSHAT and FNYEAQ (reference sequence). CDR3 size: 13 residues. Written as DNA, the CDR3 is TGTGCTAGCAGTCCAGGGGGCACCGGGGAGCTGTTTTTT. It encodes CASSPGGTGELFF.

This clonotype was picked up a small number of times. J is TRBJ2-5 and V is TRBV12-3 or TRBV12-4; 13 positions agree with TRBD2. The V and J ends lost 4 bases and 6 bases, in that order; junction bases with no gene match: 17. This CDR3 comprises 19 residues. The CDR3 loop is CASSSPRSQTSGRRQTQYF. CDR3 sequence (DNA): TGTGCCAGCAGTTCCCCTCGCTCACAGACTAGCGGGAGGAGGCAGACCCAGTACTTC.

This clonotype was seen a single time. This chain uses TRBV6-1 with TRBJ1-6; unclear D gene. This CDR3 is built from 12 residues. Trimming pared 8 bases from V and 9 bases from J, leaving 11 bases between. Germline V gives CDR1 MNHNS, CDR2 SASEGT. The DNA for the CDR3 is TGTGCCAGCCATCCCCATGGTTCACCCCTCCACTTT. Translated: CASHPHGSPLHF.

This clonotype showed up just a few times. The chain recombines TRBV6-5 with TRBJ1-4; 9 bases align to TRBD1. Germline V gives CDR1 MNHEY, CDR2 SVGAGI. The J segment lost 8 bases and the V segment lost 6 bases, leaving 7 bases of the junction unmatched. This CDR3 region has 14 residues. CDR3 bases: TGTGCCAGCAGGGAGGGACAGGGAGGCGAAAAACTGTTTTTT. This gives the protein CASREGQGGEKLFF.

J is TRBJ1-2 and V is TRBV4-1, with D unresolved. CDR1 MGHRA and CDR2 YSYEKL come from the germline V gene. This CDR3 is built from 15 residues. Trimming shortened V by 1 base and J by 2 bases, and 11 bases separated the two germline ends. The CDR3 DNA follows: TGCGCCAGCAGCCAAGTCGATAAACGGAACTATGGCTACACCTTC. The encoded protein is CASSQVDKRNYGYTF.

This clonotype was counted only a few times. The V and J genes are TRBV11-2 and TRBJ1-4; D may be TRBD1 (5 bases). The CDR3 totals 13 residues. The ends were cut back, 0 bases at V and 14 bases at J, with 13 bases in the middle. CDR1 is SGHAT and CDR2 is FQNNGV in the germline V gene. The CDR3 nucleotides read TGTGCCAGCAGCTTAGAAACAGGCGGGATTCTGTTTTTT. As protein: CASSLETGGILFF. The variable domain in full, with the rest retrieved from reference TRBV11-2 and TRBJ1-4, is EAGVAQSPRYKIIEKRQSVAFWCNPISGHATLYWYQQILGQGPKLLIQFQNNGVVDDSQLPKDRFSAERLKGVDSTLKIQPAKLEDSAVYLCASSLETGGILFFGSGTQLSVL.

The rearrangement joins TRBV29-1 to TRBJ1-2, with unresolved D. The germline V gene encodes CDR1 SQVTM and CDR2 ANQGSEA. Trimming shortened V by 7 bases and J by 2 bases, and 17 bases separated the two germline ends. The CDR3 consists of 14 residues. This CDR3 reads CSAPVQDPNYGYTF. The CDR3 nucleotides are TGCAGCGCGCCAGTGCAGGATCCCAACTATGGCTACACCTTC.

This clonotype has more than one count but fewer than ten. The CDR3, as DNA: TGTGCCAGCATTGGGCCGGGACTAGCGGGAGTATTGTACGAGCAGTACTTC. Translating it yields CASIGPGLAGVLYEQYF. The V and J genes are TRBV27 and TRBJ2-7; 14 bases are shared with TRBD2. Losses at the gene ends were 7 bases for V and 4 bases for J; bases not matched to a gene: 12. CDR1 is MNHEY, CDR2 SMNVEV, per germline (reference sequence). This CDR3 contains 17 residues.

This clonotype was observed a handful of times. A read error may produce the germline difference seen at one junction end. The CDR3 loop is CASSPDSNTRELFF. For the CDR3, the DNA is TGTGCCAGCAGCCCAGACAGCAACACCAGGGAGCTGTTTTTT. The rearrangement uses TRBV7-2 and TRBJ2-2; D possibly corresponds to TRBD1 (5 bases). CDR1 and CDR2 (germline): SGHTA, FQGNSA. The CDR3 extends over 14 amino acids.

This clonotype has a count of ten or more. The rearrangement links TRBV10-1 to TRBJ1-2; 8 bases are a match to TRBD1. Germline CDR1 and CDR2: WNHNN and SYGVQD (reference sequence). CDR3 size: 14 residues. Unmatched junction bases numbered 5, after V lost 0 bases and J lost 8 bases. The CDR3 reads CASSESRGRGGYTF. In DNA, the CDR3 is TGCGCCAGCAGTGAGTCCAGGGGGCGAGGGGGCTACACCTTC.

The chain carries TRBV3-1 and TRBJ1-2, with D hard to call. This CDR3 has 12 residues. The ends were cut back, 5 bases at V and 3 bases at J, with 7 bases in the middle. Germline V gene lookup returns CDR1 LGHDT and CDR2 YNNKEL (reference sequence). CDR3 loop: CASSRWDYGYTF. For the CDR3, the DNA is TGTGCCAGCAGCAGGTGGGACTATGGCTACACCTTC.

The J gene is TRBJ2-5, the V gene TRBV12-3 or TRBV12-4; no clear D. This CDR3 is built from 14 residues. Deletions cut 4 bases from V and 0 bases from J, with 9 bases between. This CDR3 is CASSSAGDQETQYF. The CDR3 DNA reads as TGTGCCAGCAGTTCCGCTGGGGACCAAGAGACCCAGTACTTC.

This clonotype was picked up a small number of times. This chain uses TRBV4-2 with TRBJ1-2, with 7 nucleotides matching TRBD1. V shed 0 bases, J shed 4 bases, and the junction held 8 bases outside the gene matches. The germline gives CDR1 LGHNA, CDR2 YNFKEQ. The CDR3 loop spans 16 amino acids. CDR3: CASSQDNTRGTYGYTF. In DNA form, the CDR3 reads TGTGCCAGCAGCCAAGATAACACCAGGGGGACCTATGGCTACACCTTC.

About this clonotype: Because the CDR3's place on the DNA is in doubt, the DNA is left out and the CDR3 is given as listed by TCRdb. The chain carries TRBV7-9 and TRBJ2-2; the table's D gene call, TRBD1, was not cross checked with the DNA. CDR1 is SEHNR, CDR2 FQNEAQ, per germline (reference sequence). Counting both end residues, the CDR3 totals 23 amino acids. The CDR3 reads CASSLGPGANVLTFGAGTGELFF.

In this sample, this clonotype turned up a few times. The rearrangement links TRBV4-1 to TRBJ1-5, with D hard to call. CDR3 size: 14 residues. Trimming stripped 1 base from V and 3 bases from J, with 7 bases between. Germline CDR1 MGHRA, CDR2 YSYEKL. The CDR3 DNA follows: TGCGCCAGCAGCCAAGGGGATCACAATCAGCCCCAGCATTTT. It is translated as CASSQGDHNQPQHF.

This clonotype was counted only a few times. V and J are TRBV20-1 and TRBJ2-2; 13 nucleotides agree with TRBD2. The CDR3 is 16 amino acids. V lost 4 bases, J lost 6 bases, and 8 bases stayed unmatched. Germline CDR1 is DFQATT and CDR2 is SNEGSKA (reference sequence). The CDR3 reads CSAKGLAGAYAGELFF. CDR3 nucleotide sequence: TGCAGTGCTAAAGGACTAGCGGGAGCATACGCCGGGGAGCTGTTTTTT.

This clonotype was observed at least ten times. The chain is built from TRBV7-9 and TRBJ1-4; D is unresolved. Trimming stripped 5 bases from V and 0 bases from J, with 10 bases between. The CDR3 totals 15 residues. CDR1 and CDR2 from the germline V gene are SEHNR and FQNEAQ (reference sequence). The CDR3 bases are TGTGCCAGCAGCCCGCGGGTCGCAACTAATGAAAAACTGTTTTTT. This encodes CASSPRVATNEKLFF. Full variable domain (outside the CDR3, taken from reference TRBV7-9 and TRBJ1-4): DTGVSQNPRHKITKRGQNVTFRCDPISEHNRLYWYRQTLGQGPEFLTYFQNEAQLEKSRLLSDRFSAERPKGSFSTLEIQRTEQGDSAMYLCASSPRVATNEKLFFGSGTQLSVL.